The 30 T cell receptor beta chains listed next were all sequenced from one sample in a study of T cell repertoires in cytomegalovirus infection. Using its own MiXCR run on the reads, TCRdb lists one record per CDR3 protein. The repertoire holds around 300,000 distinct CDR3 sequences, with 20% to 30% as singletons. No antigen is known for these receptors. The sample consisted of cultured PBMCs, taken from culture after CMV antigen stimulation. Receptor source: a human donor in good health (CMV status not recorded). Some clones in this sample may be carry-over from other donors' samples.

In its sample, this clonotype was seen many times. The V call is TRBV7-2, the J call TRBJ1-4; D is perhaps TRBD1 (5 bases). In germline, CDR1 is SGHTA, CDR2 FQGNSA. With 0 bases removed from V and 0 bases from J, the gap between germline ends came to 5 bases. CDR3 length equals 15 residues. CDR3 region: CASSLAGATNEKLFF. The CDR3, as DNA: TGTGCCAGCAGCTTAGCAGGGGCAACTAATGAAAAACTGTTTTTT.

V usage is TRBV9 and J usage is TRBJ1-5; tentative D call: TRBD1 (6 bases). The CDR3 has 16 residues. With 4 bases removed from V and 3 bases from J, the gap between germline ends came to 17 bases. Germline V CDR1 and CDR2: SGDLS, YYNGEE. The DNA of the CDR3 is TGTGCCAGCAGCCGGGATCCGGGACAAACCAATCAGCCCCAGCATTTT. As protein: CASSRDPGQTNQPQHF.

This clonotype was seen repeatedly, ten times or more. The chain couples TRBV12-3 or TRBV12-4 to TRBJ2-1; weak D call: TRBD2 (5 bases). The CDR3 spans 13 residues. Trimming pared 7 bases from V and 3 bases from J, leaving 10 bases between. The CDR3 loop is CASTTSGYNEQFF. CDR3 sequence (DNA): TGTGCCAGCACCACGAGCGGCTACAATGAGCAGTTCTTC.

V usage is TRBV29-1 and J usage is TRBJ1-2; no reliable D call. V lost 4 bases to trimming and J lost 5 bases, with 20 bases between them. Germline values: CDR1 SQVTM, CDR2 ANQGSEA. The CDR3 length is 15 residues. The CDR3 region is CSVVLSGNQAYGYTF. The CDR3 DNA reads as TGCAGCGTTGTATTGAGCGGAAACCAGGCTTATGGCTACACCTTC.

This chain joins TRBV7-2 and TRBJ2-1; tentative D call: TRBD2 (5 bases). The V end lost 1 base, the J end lost 8 bases, and 15 bases lay between the germline ends. The germline V gene has CDR1 SGHTA and CDR2 FQGNSA. This CDR3 region has 15 residues. CDR3 DNA: TGTGCCAGCAGCTTAGGACTATCCAGAAGGGATGAGCAGTTCTTC. It is translated as CASSLGLSRRDEQFF.

In its sample, this clonotype was seen many times. This sequence joins TRBV28 and TRBJ1-5, with 7 bases identical to TRBD1. This CDR3 comprises 15 residues. V shed 6 bases, J shed 2 bases, and the junction held 7 bases outside the gene matches. CDR1 MDHEN and CDR2 SYDVKM come from the germline V gene. The CDR3 nucleotides read TGTGCCAGCAGCTTCAGGGGGACTGGCAATCAGCCCCAGCATTTT. It specifies CASSFRGTGNQPQHF.

At least ten counts were recorded for this clonotype. The chain recombines TRBV7-2 with TRBJ2-7; 13 bases match TRBD2. Germline V gene sequence: CDR1 SGHTA, CDR2 FQGNSA. Unmatched junction bases numbered 1, after V lost 3 bases and J lost 2 bases. The CDR3 contains 15 residues. The CDR3 coding sequence is TGTGCCAGCAGCTTGGGACTAGCGGGACCCTACGAGCAGTACGTC. Translated, it gives CASSLGLAGPYEQYV.

At least ten counts were recorded for this clonotype. The chain is built from TRBV7-9 and TRBJ2-5, with a possible D match to TRBD2 (6 bases). CDR3 length equals 15 residues. The V end was cut by 3 bases, the J end by 5 bases, with 16 bases between. Germline V gene sequence: CDR1 SEHNR, CDR2 FQNEAQ (reference sequence). The CDR3 DNA follows: TGTGCCAGCAGCTTTTTTGGAGGGCCCGAGGAGACCCAGTACTTC. Protein: CASSFFGGPEETQYF.

CDR3 region: CSASRQGRNQPQHF. In nucleotides, the CDR3 is TGCAGTGCTAGTCGACAGGGGAGGAATCAGCCCCAGCATTTT. This chain uses TRBV20-1 with TRBJ1-5, with 8 bases identical to TRBD1. Germline V gene sequence: CDR1 DFQATT, CDR2 SNEGSKA (reference sequence). The V segment lost 3 bases and the J segment 4 bases; nucleotides outside the gene matches: 5. This CDR3 spans 14 amino acids.

The chain has TRBV15 and TRBJ1-1; no clear D. V was shortened by 3 bases and J by 1 base, with 12 bases between the two germline ends. CDR3 length equals 15 residues. Per germline, CDR1 LNHNV and CDR2 YYDKDF (reference sequence). This chain's CDR3 is CATSSGGSANTEAFF. The CDR3 bases are TGTGCCACCAGCAGTGGAGGGTCGGCGAACACTGAAGCTTTCTTT.

This clonotype was seen a handful of times. The chain is built from TRBV20-1 and TRBJ2-1; D perhaps matches TRBD2 (6 bases). V was shortened by 5 bases and J by 4 bases, with 30 bases between the two germline ends. Germline CDR1 and CDR2: DFQATT and SNEGSKA (reference sequence). The CDR3 length is 19 residues. The CDR3 protein is CSAPSSGASTQPWYNEQFF. The CDR3 DNA sequence: TGCAGTGCTCCTTCTTCGGGAGCCTCGACGCAGCCATGGTACAATGAGCAGTTCTTC.

This clonotype was detected a few times. The chain is built from TRBV29-1 and TRBJ2-5; D might be TRBD1 (6 bases). Per the germline V gene, CDR1 is SQVTM and CDR2 is ANQGSEA. V was clipped by 5 bases and J by 1 base, with 14 bases between them. The CDR3 is made up of 14 amino acids. The CDR3 coding sequence is TGCAGCGTTAAGGACAGTGGTAGCCAAGAGACCCAGTACTTC. Its protein product is CSVKDSGSQETQYF.

This sequence joins TRBV20-1 and TRBJ1-5; a weak D match, TRBD1 (5 bases). CDR1 is DFQATT and CDR2 is SNEGSKA in the germline V gene (reference sequence). The V end was cut by 5 bases, the J end by 4 bases, with 15 bases between. This CDR3 comprises 14 residues. CDR3 loop: CSASVGGWNQPQHF. CDR3 sequence (DNA): TGCAGTGCTTCGGTCGGGGGTTGGAATCAGCCCCAGCATTTT.

The chain is built from TRBV28 and TRBJ2-3; weak D call: TRBD2 (6 bases). From germline, CDR1 is MDHEN and CDR2 SYDVKM. The V and J ends lost 5 bases and 3 bases respectively, with 21 bases between them. This CDR3 contains 17 residues. The CDR3 sequence: CASSHPAGLAETDTQYF. The CDR3 bases are TGTGCCAGCAGTCATCCGGCGGGGCTAGCAGAGACAGATACGCAGTATTTT.

This clonotype was observed a handful of times. The J gene is TRBJ2-6, the V gene TRBV19; D remains ambiguous. CDR1 is LNHDA, CDR2 SQIVND, per germline (reference sequence). This CDR3 spans 15 amino acids. Trimming cost V 4 bases and J 2 bases, with 9 bases left between them. The CDR3 DNA follows: TGTGCCAGTAGTACGAGGAGTCCTGGGGCCAACGTCCTGACTTTC. Amino acid sequence: CASSTRSPGANVLTF.

The chain joins TRBV7-4 to TRBJ1-5; TRBD1 matches at 7 bases. With 2 bases clipped from V and 5 bases from J, the junction kept 6 bases outside the gene matches. The germline V gene has CDR1 SGHVT and CDR2 SQSDAQ. The CDR3 extends over 15 amino acids. DNA of the CDR3: TGTGCCAGCAGCTTATCGAGACAGGGCTATCAGCCCCAGCATTTT. Protein sequence: CASSLSRQGYQPQHF.

This clonotype showed up just a few times. The rearrangement uses TRBV6-2 or TRBV6-3 and TRBJ2-4; 7 bases align to TRBD2. The J segment lost 8 bases and the V segment lost 8 bases, leaving 9 bases of the junction unmatched. The germline CDR1 and CDR2 sequences are MNHEY and SVGEGT. The CDR3 runs 13 residues. CDR3 residues: CASGSLAIDIQYF. The CDR3 DNA reads TGTGCCAGCGGATCACTAGCGATAGACATTCAGTACTTC.

The chain couples TRBV20-1 to TRBJ2-1, with 8 bases that match TRBD1. The V and J ends lost 1 base and 2 bases, in that order; junction bases with no gene match: 7. CDR1 and CDR2 (germline): DFQATT, SNEGSKA (reference sequence). The CDR3 is 16 residues long. The CDR3 spells CSARVPSGGAYNEQFF. The CDR3 DNA reads as TGCAGTGCTAGAGTACCCTCAGGGGGCGCCTACAATGAGCAGTTCTTC.

At least ten counts were recorded for this clonotype. The chain recombines TRBV7-2 with TRBJ2-3; 9 bases map to TRBD2. There are 15 residues in the CDR3. Losses at the gene ends were 7 bases for V and 4 bases for J; bases not matched to a gene: 9. The germline V gene encodes CDR1 SGHTA and CDR2 FQGNSA. Here the CDR3 reads CASTPRGGRADTQYF. The CDR3, as DNA: TGTGCCAGCACCCCCAGGGGCGGGAGGGCAGATACGCAGTATTTT.

This clonotype was seen at least ten times. The chain carries TRBV7-2 and TRBJ1-3; D is uncertain. V was clipped by 1 base and J by 3 bases, with 7 bases between them. The CDR3 loop spans 14 amino acids. The V gene's germline CDR1 is SGHTA and CDR2 FQGNSA. The CDR3 reads CASSLDIFGNTIYF. DNA for the CDR3: TGTGCCAGCAGCTTAGACATTTTTGGAAACACCATATATTTT.

This sequence joins TRBV5-6 and TRBJ1-3, with a tentative D call TRBD1 (5 bases). V was pared by 4 bases and J by 8 bases, with 16 bases between. Germline V lookup: CDR1 SGHDT, CDR2 YYEEEE. This CDR3 has 14 residues. CDR3 region: CASSGGRLRDTIYF. The CDR3 bases are TGTGCCAGCAGCGGGGGTAGGCTTCGGGACACCATATATTTT.

The chain recombines TRBV12-3 or TRBV12-4 with TRBJ1-5; 10 bases match TRBD1. This CDR3 comprises 15 residues. J gave up 3 bases and V 5 bases, and 4 bases lay outside the gene matches. The DNA of the CDR3 is TGTGCCAGCAGTATGACAGGGGGCCCCAATCAGCCCCAGCATTTT. It translates to CASSMTGGPNQPQHF.

There are many counts of this clonotype. CDR3 coding DNA: TGTGCCAGCAGCTTCACACAGGGCAATCAGCCCCAGCATTTT. Translating it yields CASSFTQGNQPQHF. V is TRBV7-2 and J is TRBJ1-5, with D perhaps TRBD1 (5 bases). In germline, CDR1 is SGHTA, CDR2 FQGNSA. The CDR3 has 14 amino acids. V lost 3 bases to trimming and J lost 2 bases, with 8 bases between them.

This clonotype was observed many times. The CDR3 loop reads CASSPPWGRTPLKLEQYF. The CDR3 nucleotides are TGTGCCAGCAGCCCACCCTGGGGACGGACGCCGTTAAAACTCGAGCAGTACTTC. This chain links TRBV7-9 with TRBJ2-7; D is possibly TRBD1 or TRBD2 (5 bases each). The CDR3 covers 18 residues. Trimming stripped 5 bases from V and 6 bases from J, with 29 bases between. Germline lookup yields CDR1 SEHNR and CDR2 FQNEAQ (reference sequence).

The gene calls are TRBV14 and TRBJ2-1, with 9 bases identical to TRBD2. This CDR3 has 19 amino acids. The ends lost 0 bases at V and 3 bases at J; junction bases unmatched: 12. CDR1 and CDR2 (germline): SGHDN, FVKESK. This CDR3 reads CASSQDYGATSGLYNEQFF. CDR3 in DNA: TGTGCCAGCAGCCAAGATTATGGAGCGACTAGCGGACTCTACAATGAGCAGTTCTTC.

This clonotype was observed at least ten times. This chain links TRBV6-2 or TRBV6-3 with TRBJ2-3; D is undetermined. This CDR3 has 16 residues. The germline V gene has CDR1 MNHEY and CDR2 SVGEGT. V lost 6 bases and J 0 bases, leaving 16 bases between the germline ends. The CDR3 DNA is TGTGCCAGCAGGCCCTCAGTACTACGAAGCACAGATACGCAGTATTTT. Its protein is CASRPSVLRSTDTQYF.

This clonotype has only a few counts. This sequence joins TRBV28 and TRBJ2-1; 14 nucleotides align to TRBD2. Germline loops: CDR1 MDHEN, CDR2 SYDVKM. With 5 bases clipped from V and 9 bases from J, the junction kept 15 bases outside the gene matches. The CDR3 consists of 18 residues. The CDR3 DNA follows: TGTGCCAGCAGTCTCTCCCGACTAGCGGGAGGGCATCGCGGTGAGCAGTTCTTC. Its protein product is CASSLSRLAGGHRGEQFF.

This clonotype appeared a few times. The chain couples TRBV11-2 to TRBJ1-3; no clear D gene. Germline V gene data show CDR1 as SGHAT and CDR2 as FQNNGV. The CDR3 sequence is 12 residues long. Trimming cost V 3 bases and J 9 bases, with 9 bases left between them. The CDR3 DNA sequence: TGTGCCAGCAGCTTGGACCGGGGCACCATATATTTT. Protein product: CASSLDRGTIYF.

This clonotype occurred a few times. The J gene is TRBJ2-7, the V gene TRBV28; tentative D call: TRBD2 (6 bases). This CDR3 contains 13 residues. Trimming left V 7 bases short and J 4 bases short, with 14 bases between. The germline V gene has CDR1 MDHEN and CDR2 SYDVKM. CDR3 nucleotides: TGTGCCAGCACCCTCTCGCGGGGTTACGAGCAGTACTTC. Protein sequence: CASTLSRGYEQYF.

This clonotype was seen only a few times. This chain joins TRBV11-2 and TRBJ1-1; TRBD1 agrees at 7 bases. Germline-derived CDR1 and CDR2 are SGHAT and FQNNGV. V was pared by 3 bases and J by 5 bases, with 6 bases of the junction left unmatched. The CDR3 runs 14 residues. Here the CDR3 DNA reads TGTGCCAGCAGCTTGACGAGGGGGCGGACTGAAGCTTTCTTT. It yields the protein CASSLTRGRTEAFF.